Below are 31 T cell receptor beta chains sequenced from a single sample in a study of blood T cell repertoires in COVID-19 (TCRdb year 2020). The library was generated by the immunoSEQ multiplex PCR assay. TCRdb provides this immuneACCESS table in a form limited to in-frame rearrangements. Some clones are lacking; in checked studies, under half of them reflect an unresolved V gene, and why the rest are absent is not known. For this sample the table gives about 380,000 clones, of which more than 75% were detected only once. 0.85% to 1.2% of the sample is taken by the ten largest. The sequencing input was peripheral blood. These receptors all stem from a human donor with acute or convalescent COVID-19. The donor label of this sample is uncertain.

This clone appeared a single time. The rearrangement joins TRBV5-1 to TRBJ2-1; 10 bases map to TRBD2. Germline assignment: CDR1 SGHRS and CDR2 YFSETQ. The junction had 6 bases not matched to a gene; V was cut back by 9 bases and J by 3 bases. CDR3 size: 14 residues. CDR3 DNA sequence: TGCGCCACCAAAGGGACTAGCGACTACAATGAGCAGTTCTTC. As protein: CATKGTSDYNEQFF.

The rearrangement links TRBV7-2 to TRBJ1-3; perhaps TRBD1 as D (6 bases). The V gene's germline CDR1 is SGHTA and CDR2 FQGNSA. V was clipped by 4 bases and J by 4 bases, with 14 bases between them. The CDR3 length is 15 residues. CDR3 residues: CASSYDSRGGNTIYF. In nucleotides, the CDR3 is TGTGCCAGCAGCTACGACTCCAGGGGCGGAAACACCATATATTTT. The full variable domain, with the rest looked up from reference TRBV7-2 and TRBJ1-3, is GAGVSQSPSNKVTEKGKDVELRCDPISGHTALYWYRQSLGQGLEFLIYFQGNSAPDKSGLPSDRFSAERTGGSVSTLTIQRTQQEDSAVYLCASSYDSRGGNTIYFGEGSWLTVV.

The chain employs TRBV20-1 and TRBJ2-5; 7 nucleotides align to TRBD2. CDR3 size: 15 residues. Trimming removed 6 bases from V and 7 bases from J; junction bases left unmatched: 17. Germline V CDR1 and CDR2: DFQATT, SNEGSKA (reference sequence). This CDR3 reads CSASTTSRETGTQYF. The DNA for the CDR3 is TGCAGTGCCAGTACGACTAGCAGGGAAACGGGGACCCAGTACTTC.

The chain carries TRBV27 and TRBJ2-1; maybe TRBD1 (5 bases). The germline V and J ends were trimmed by 1 base and 0 bases, with 10 bases remaining between them. Germline V gene data show CDR1 as MNHEY and CDR2 as SMNVEV (reference sequence). This CDR3 spans 16 amino acids. CDR3: CASSLWGISSYNEQFF. CDR3 sequence (DNA): TGTGCCAGCAGTTTATGGGGCATTAGCTCCTACAATGAGCAGTTCTTC.

This clone was counted only a few times. The V call is TRBV3-1 (or the pseudogene TRBV3-2), the J call TRBJ1-4; 9 bases are shared with TRBD1. The CDR3 contains 16 residues. Germline V lookup: CDR1 LGHDT, CDR2 YNNKEL (reference sequence). The V gene end was trimmed by 5 bases and the J gene end by 5 bases; junction bases not matched to a gene: 9. In DNA, the CDR3 is TGTGCCAGCAGCACGAGACAGGGGGTAAGGAATGAAAAACTGTTTTTT. This encodes CASSTRQGVRNEKLFF.

This clone was seen repeatedly, ten times or more. The chain carries TRBV5-1 and TRBJ2-1; 14 positions match TRBD2. Per the germline V gene, CDR1 is SGHRS and CDR2 is YFSETQ. V shed 4 bases, J shed 9 bases, and the junction held 6 bases outside the gene matches. This CDR3 is built from 15 residues. In DNA form, the CDR3 reads TGCGCCAGCAGCCCGACTAGCGGGAGGGTGGCTGAGCAGTTCTTC. As protein: CASSPTSGRVAEQFF. The whole variable domain, remainder taken from reference TRBV5-1 and TRBJ2-1, is KAGVTQTPRYLIKTRGQQVTLSCSPISGHRSVSWYQQTPGQGLQFLFEYFSETQRNKGNFPGRFSGRQFSNSRSEMNVSTLELGDSALYLCASSPTSGRVAEQFFGPGTRLTVL.

This clone was seen a handful of times. V and J are TRBV28 and TRBJ1-6, with D tentatively TRBD1 (5 bases). Trimming cost V 7 bases and J 6 bases, with 16 bases left between them. The CDR3 has 15 amino acids. CDR1 is MDHEN and CDR2 is SYDVKM in the germline V gene. As DNA, the CDR3 is TGTGCCAGCACCAGGGTCCAGACGAGTAATTCACCCCTCCACTTT. The encoded protein is CASTRVQTSNSPLHF.

The rearrangement joins TRBV4-1 to TRBJ1-2; a weak D match, TRBD1 (5 bases). The CDR3 has 16 residues. Trimming removed 3 bases from V and 8 bases from J, with 22 bases in between. Germline assignment: CDR1 MGHRA and CDR2 YSYEKL. The CDR3 sequence: CASSHNPWQGGEGYTF. The CDR3 DNA reads TGCGCCAGCAGCCACAACCCCTGGCAGGGAGGGGAAGGCTACACCTTC.

The chain carries TRBV18 and TRBJ1-4; tentatively, D is TRBD1 (5 bases). Per germline, CDR1 KGHSH and CDR2 LQKENI. Trimming shortened V by 2 bases and J by 7 bases, and 14 bases separated the two germline ends. The CDR3 consists of 15 residues. The CDR3: CASSPARVTTEKLFF. The CDR3 DNA sequence: TGTGCCAGCTCACCAGCCAGGGTTACCACTGAAAAACTGTTTTTT.

The table lists this clone with a few counts. The V gene is TRBV11-2, the J gene TRBJ2-5, with TRBD2 as a possible D gene (6 bases). The germline CDR1 and CDR2 sequences are SGHAT and FQNNGV. The CDR3 runs 17 residues. Trimming took off 2 bases at V and 0 bases at J, with 16 bases between the two ends. The CDR3 region has the DNA TGTGCCAGCAGCTTAAGGCGGGAAGCCCGGTACCAAGAGACCCAGTACTTC. Translated: CASSLRREARYQETQYF. The variable domain in full, with the rest retrieved from reference TRBV11-2 and TRBJ2-5, is EAGVAQSPRYKIIEKRQSVAFWCNPISGHATLYWYQQILGQGPKLLIQFQNNGVVDDSQLPKDRFSAERLKGVDSTLKIQPAKLEDSAVYLCASSLRREARYQETQYFGPGTRLLVL.

Only a few counts were recorded for this clone. This chain uses TRBV6-5 with TRBJ1-4; D might be TRBD1 (5 bases). The CDR3 covers 13 residues. CDR1 is MNHEY, CDR2 SVGAGI, per germline. V lost 2 bases to trimming and J lost 10 bases, with 11 bases between them. CDR3 amino acids: CASSYRGRGKLFF. DNA of the CDR3: TGTGCCAGCAGTTACAGGGGCCGAGGAAAACTGTTTTTT.

In DNA, the CDR3 is TGTGCCAGTAGTATAGCCAGGCCAACCAGTGGCTACACCTTC. This gives the protein CASSIARPTSGYTF. The chain employs TRBV19 and TRBJ1-2; D ambiguous. Germline assignment: CDR1 LNHDA and CDR2 SQIVND (reference sequence). The CDR3 contains 14 residues. V lost 1 base to trimming and J lost 7 bases, with 13 bases between them.

The chain couples TRBV30 to TRBJ2-5; D possibly corresponds to TRBD1 (5 bases). This CDR3 has 13 amino acids. CDR1 is GTSNPN and CDR2 is SVGIG in the germline V gene (reference sequence). V was trimmed by 2 bases and J by 7 bases, leaving 14 bases between them. The CDR3 DNA sequence: TGTGCCTGGAGTATACAGGCCGCTGGGACCCAGTACTTC. This codes for CAWSIQAAGTQYF.

V is TRBV6-5 and J is TRBJ2-1; D perhaps matches TRBD1 (6 bases). The CDR3 is 15 residues long. Germline assignment: CDR1 MNHEY and CDR2 SVGAGI. V lost 8 bases to trimming and J lost 4 bases, with 18 bases between them. The CDR3 region is CASGNARTGYNEQFF. The CDR3 DNA sequence: TGTGCCAGCGGTAACGCGCGCACAGGGTACAATGAGCAGTTCTTC.

The chain carries TRBV10-1 and TRBJ2-2; 7 bases fit TRBD1. The V gene's germline CDR1 is WNHNN and CDR2 SYGVQD (reference sequence). The CDR3 runs to 18 residues. The J segment lost 4 bases and the V segment lost 0 bases, leaving 11 bases of the junction unmatched. CDR3 in DNA: TGCGCCAGCAGTGAGTCTCAAGGGGGCGCGTTTCGCACCGGGGAGCTGTTTTTT. Protein: CASSESQGGAFRTGELFF.

The rearrangement uses TRBV5-1 and TRBJ2-1, with 7 bases matching TRBD1. V gave up 6 bases and J gave up 5 bases; unmatched junction bases: 8. CDR3 length: 14 residues. Germline V lookup: CDR1 SGHRS, CDR2 YFSETQ. The CDR3 sequence is CASTSTGPNNEQFF. The DNA of the CDR3 is TGCGCCAGCACCTCGACAGGGCCCAACAATGAGCAGTTCTTC.

This rearrangement joins TRBV4-2 to TRBJ2-7; D is possibly TRBD2 (6 bases). There are 16 residues in the CDR3. V shed 0 bases and J shed 3 bases, with 15 bases lying between them. CDR1 and CDR2 (germline): LGHNA, YNFKEQ. The CDR3 protein is CASSQDAGRAYYEQYF. As DNA, the CDR3 is TGTGCCAGCAGCCAAGATGCGGGAAGGGCATACTACGAGCAGTACTTC.

The rearrangement uses TRBV5-1 and TRBJ1-5; 9 bases map to TRBD1. The V gene end was trimmed by 2 bases and the J gene end by 4 bases; junction bases not matched to a gene: 7. This CDR3 comprises 16 residues. Germline V CDR1 and CDR2: SGHRS, YFSETQ. CDR3 sequence: CASSLQPGQGNQPQHF. The CDR3 coding sequence is TGCGCCAGCAGCTTACAGCCGGGACAGGGAAATCAGCCCCAGCATTTT. Based on the CDR3 plus reference TRBV5-1 and TRBJ1-5, the full variable domain is KAGVTQTPRYLIKTRGQQVTLSCSPISGHRSVSWYQQTPGQGLQFLFEYFSETQRNKGNFPGRFSGRQFSNSRSEMNVSTLELGDSALYLCASSLQPGQGNQPQHFGDGTRLSIL.

CDR3 sequence reads: CASSGQGSPLSSYNEQFF. CDR3 in DNA: TGTGCCAGCAGTGGACAGGGATCCCCACTTAGCTCCTACAATGAGCAGTTCTTC. The chain recombines TRBV6-1 with TRBJ2-1, with 7 bases matching TRBD1. Germline CDR1 and CDR2: MNHNS and SASEGT. J gave up 0 bases and V 4 bases, and 12 bases lay outside the gene matches. CDR3 length: 18 amino acids.

The chain has TRBV4-1 and TRBJ2-3; the match to TRBD2 covers 8 bases. CDR3 length: 17 residues. Germline V gene data show CDR1 as MGHRA and CDR2 as YSYEKL. The V segment lost 0 bases and the J segment 2 bases; nucleotides outside the gene matches: 7. The CDR3 reads CASSQDRAGGPTDTQYF. CDR3 sequence (DNA): TGCGCCAGCAGCCAAGATCGGGCGGGGGGCCCCACAGATACGCAGTATTTT.

The chain couples TRBV30 to TRBJ1-6, with D maybe TRBD1 (5 bases). Per germline, CDR1 GTSNPN and CDR2 SVGIG (reference sequence). CDR3 length equals 13 residues. Trimming took 4 bases from V and 9 from J, leaving 13 bases between them. CDR3 sequence reads: CAWMSGRASPLHF. The DNA for the CDR3 is TGTGCCTGGATGTCAGGGCGAGCTTCACCCCTCCACTTT.

This chain connects TRBV6-6 to TRBJ2-2; 7 bases match TRBD1. The CDR3 is made up of 14 amino acids. CDR1 is MNHNY, CDR2 SVGAGI, per germline (reference sequence). The J segment lost 1 base and the V segment lost 5 bases, leaving 1 base of the junction unmatched. CDR3 DNA: TGTGCCAGCAGTCGACAGGGGAACACCGGGGAGCTGTTTTTT. Translation: CASSRQGNTGELFF.

This chain connects TRBV5-6 to TRBJ2-5; 7 positions agree with TRBD1. The J segment lost 6 bases and the V segment lost 4 bases, leaving 6 bases of the junction unmatched. The CDR3 covers 13 residues. Per the germline V gene, CDR1 is SGHDT and CDR2 is YYEEEE. CDR3 coding DNA: TGTGCCAGCAGCAAGACAGGGTTGAAGACCCAGTACTTC. Amino acids: CASSKTGLKTQYF.

The rearrangement joins TRBV19 to TRBJ1-6; 7 bases fit TRBD1. CDR3 size: 13 residues. CDR1 and CDR2 (germline): LNHDA, SQIVND (reference sequence). J lost 7 bases, V lost 9 bases, and 6 bases had no gene match. The CDR3 here is CASSGQPNSPLHF. The DNA of the CDR3 is TGTGCCAGCTCGGGACAGCCGAATTCACCCCTCCACTTT.

The chain joins TRBV5-1 to TRBJ1-6; 8 nucleotides match TRBD1. V was pared by 3 bases and J by 9 bases, with 5 bases of the junction left unmatched. Germline CDR1 and CDR2: SGHRS and YFSETQ. CDR3 length: 14 amino acids. The CDR3 DNA reads as TGCGCCAGCAGCTCCATCGACAGGGGTTCACCCCTCCACTTT. Residues: CASSSIDRGSPLHF.

This clone has only a few counts. The J gene is TRBJ1-1, the V gene TRBV2; possible D gene TRBD1, 6 bases. The CDR3 has 14 amino acids. With 8 bases removed from V and 0 bases from J, the gap between germline ends came to 13 bases. Per germline, CDR1 SNHLY and CDR2 FYNNEI. The DNA of the CDR3 is TGTGCCAGCTTTTACCAGGGGTTGAACACTGAAGCTTTCTTT. Residues: CASFYQGLNTEAFF.

The rearrangement uses TRBV7-8 and TRBJ1-5, with D perhaps matching TRBD1 (5 bases). The germline V and J ends were trimmed by 4 bases and 4 bases, with 14 bases remaining between them. The CDR3 is 15 residues long. Looked up from germline, CDR1 is SGHVS and CDR2 is FQNEAQ. The CDR3 coding sequence is TGTGCCAGCAGCTCCTACGGTGCAGGGAATCAGCCCCAGCATTTT. This gives the protein CASSSYGAGNQPQHF.

The V and J genes are TRBV28 and TRBJ2-6, with TRBD2 matching over 12 bases. J was trimmed by 2 bases and V by 7 bases; bases with no gene match: 9. Per germline, CDR1 MDHEN and CDR2 SYDVKM. This CDR3 has 18 residues. DNA for the CDR3: TGTGCCAGCAACTCGGTGGCTAGCGGGGGGGCTGGGGCCAACGTCCTGACTTTC. The encoded protein is CASNSVASGGAGANVLTF.

V is TRBV11-2 and J is TRBJ2-7; D is perhaps TRBD2 (6 bases). V lost 2 bases to trimming and J lost 3 bases, with 11 bases between them. CDR3 length equals 14 residues. Germline V gene sequence: CDR1 SGHAT, CDR2 FQNNGV. The CDR3 region has the DNA TGTGCCAGCAGCTTAAGGAGGGCCATCTACGAGCAGTACTTC. Residues: CASSLRRAIYEQYF.

This chain uses TRBV5-1 with TRBJ2-7; 9 positions match TRBD1. J was trimmed by 2 bases and V by 3 bases; bases with no gene match: 6. Germline CDR1 SGHRS, CDR2 YFSETQ. This CDR3 contains 15 residues. The CDR3 is CASSSTGTGTYEQYF. The CDR3, as DNA: TGCGCCAGCAGCTCTACCGGGACAGGGACCTACGAGCAGTACTTC.

This chain joins TRBV28 and TRBJ1-1, with D possibly matching TRBD1 (5 bases). The V gene's germline CDR1 is MDHEN and CDR2 SYDVKM. V shed 5 bases and J shed 6 bases, with 16 bases lying between them. The CDR3 consists of 14 residues. CDR3 protein: CASSLRSGIAEAFF. The CDR3 bases are TGTGCCAGCAGTCTAAGGTCAGGGATCGCTGAAGCTTTCTTT.